The following is a TCR beta chain sequence with its context. Its antigen is unidentified. This CDR3 is built from 13 residues. Germline V lookup: CDR1 KGHSY, CDR2 FQNENV. Trimming cost V 4 bases and J 13 bases, with 17 bases left between them. The data were taken from a study of radiotherapy plus CTLA-4 blockade in lung cancer. As for the study in general: Objective responses were seen in 18% of patients, disease control in 31%.

Study observations and caveats: TCR clones originating in tumors grew in number in blood after radiotherapy plus ipilimumab. Reported findings show early blood T cell clone dynamics, with interferon-beta, best predicted response.

Receiving focal radiation plus CTLA-4 blockade with ipilimumab were patients who had chemo-refractory metastatic non-small-cell lung cancer. Profiling relied on immunoSEQ multiplex PCR, and the TCRdb table lists in-frame clones only, not all of them. The sample has roughly 90,000 clones; 60% to 85% are singletons. The chain combines TRBV16 with TRBJ2-1; D is perhaps TRBD1 (6 bases). Specimen: peripheral blood, collected from a patient treated with radiotherapy plus ipilimumab. The origin of this receptor is a human donor with non-small cell lung cancer who had a partial response to radiotherapy plus ipilimumab. Some clones in this sample may be carry-over from other donors' samples. CDR3 region: CASSPRQVGGQFF. CDR3 nucleotides: TGTGCCAGCAGCCCACGACAGGTTGGGGGACAGTTCTTC.